One T cell receptor beta chain is described in this entry. Its matching antigen is unknown. V was shortened by 5 bases and J by 9 bases, with 21 bases between the two germline ends. CDR1 is SGHRS and CDR2 is YFSETQ in the germline V gene. This CDR3 spans 15 amino acids. This sample was taken from a study of post-analysis software for immune sequencing data. Findings and limits, study-wide: There were about 5 TRBV segments more frequent in patients than controls, and TRBV5-6, TRBV5-1 and TRBV20-1 were among them.

Presence of unique molecular identifiers characterized the TCR beta cDNA libraries. Some 500,000 cDNA molecules were recovered from an input of about 0.85 to 11 million T cells. TCRdb used MiXCR to reprocess the PCR reads, holding one entry per CDR3 protein. Of about 770,000 distinct CDR3 sequences in the sample, just over 45% are singletons; the top ten hold 4.9%. The V and J genes are TRBV5-1 and TRBJ2-1, with D tentatively TRBD2 (5 bases). This receptor was obtained from a girl between 5 and 17 years old with multiple sclerosis. Sample: blood. The CDR3, as DNA: TGCGCCAGCAGGGTGATTAGCGATGGCTGGGGTGAGCAGTTCTTC. Amino acids: CASRVISDGWGEQFF.